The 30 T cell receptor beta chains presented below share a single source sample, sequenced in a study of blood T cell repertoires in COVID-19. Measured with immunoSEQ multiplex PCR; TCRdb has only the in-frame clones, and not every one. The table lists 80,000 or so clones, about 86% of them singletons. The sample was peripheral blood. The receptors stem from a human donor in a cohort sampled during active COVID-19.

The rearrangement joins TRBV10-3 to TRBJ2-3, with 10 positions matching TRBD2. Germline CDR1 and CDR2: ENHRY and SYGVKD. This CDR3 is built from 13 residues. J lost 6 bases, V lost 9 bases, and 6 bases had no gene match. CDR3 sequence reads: CAILLAGADTQYF. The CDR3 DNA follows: TGTGCCATACTCCTAGCGGGAGCGGATACGCAGTATTTT.

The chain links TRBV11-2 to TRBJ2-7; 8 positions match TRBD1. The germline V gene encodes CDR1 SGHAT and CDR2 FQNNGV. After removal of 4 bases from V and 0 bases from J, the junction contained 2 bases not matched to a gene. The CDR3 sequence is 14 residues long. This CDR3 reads CASSSGTGSYEQYF. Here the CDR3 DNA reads TGTGCCAGCAGCTCCGGGACAGGCTCCTACGAGCAGTACTTC.

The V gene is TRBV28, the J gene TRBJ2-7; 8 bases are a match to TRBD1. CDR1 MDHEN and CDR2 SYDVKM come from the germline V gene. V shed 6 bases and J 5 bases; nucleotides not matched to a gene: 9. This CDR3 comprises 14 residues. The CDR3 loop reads CASRTGGRTHEQYF. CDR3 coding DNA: TGTGCCAGCAGAACAGGGGGACGGACCCACGAGCAGTACTTC.

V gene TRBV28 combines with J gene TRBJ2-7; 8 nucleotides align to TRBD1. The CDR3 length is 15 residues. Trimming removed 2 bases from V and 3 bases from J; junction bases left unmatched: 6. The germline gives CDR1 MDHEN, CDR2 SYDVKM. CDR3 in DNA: TGTGCCAGCAGTTTAGCCTCTACAGGGGGCTACGAGCAGTACTTC. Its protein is CASSLASTGGYEQYF.

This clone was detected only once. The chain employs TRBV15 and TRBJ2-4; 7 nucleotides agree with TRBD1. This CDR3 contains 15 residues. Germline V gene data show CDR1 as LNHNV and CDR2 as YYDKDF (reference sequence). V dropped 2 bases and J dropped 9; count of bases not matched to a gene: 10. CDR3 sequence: CATSRSRDSPVIQYF. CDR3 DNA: TGTGCCACCAGCAGAAGCAGGGACAGCCCGGTCATTCAGTACTTC. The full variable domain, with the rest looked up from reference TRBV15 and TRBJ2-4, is DAMVIQNPRYQVTQFGKPVTLSCSQTLNHNVMYWYQQKSSQAPKLLFHYYDKDFNNEADTPDNFQSRRPNTSFCFLDIRSPGLGDTAMYLCATSRSRDSPVIQYFGAGTRLSVL.

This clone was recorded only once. CDR3 loop: CASSGLQGHEQYF. CDR3 in DNA: TGCGCCAGCAGCGGACTACAGGGGCACGAGCAGTACTTC. The chain recombines TRBV5-1 with TRBJ2-7; D possibly corresponds to TRBD1 (7 bases). V gave up 4 bases and J gave up 5 bases, with 13 bases separating them. This CDR3 has 13 residues. Germline CDR1 is SGHRS and CDR2 is YFSETQ.

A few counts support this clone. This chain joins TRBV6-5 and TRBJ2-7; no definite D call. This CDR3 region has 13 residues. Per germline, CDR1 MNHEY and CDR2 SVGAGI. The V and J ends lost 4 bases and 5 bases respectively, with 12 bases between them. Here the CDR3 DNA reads TGTGCCAGCAGTTTAGACGGAGCAGACGAGCAGTACTTC. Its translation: CASSLDGADEQYF.

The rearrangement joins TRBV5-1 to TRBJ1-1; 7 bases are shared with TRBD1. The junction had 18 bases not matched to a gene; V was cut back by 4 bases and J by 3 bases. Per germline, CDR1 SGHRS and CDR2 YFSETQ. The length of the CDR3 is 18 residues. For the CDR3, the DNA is TGCGCCAGCAGCGGGGACAGACGCGCACAATTGAAGGACACTGAAGCTTTCTTT. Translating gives CASSGDRRAQLKDTEAFF.

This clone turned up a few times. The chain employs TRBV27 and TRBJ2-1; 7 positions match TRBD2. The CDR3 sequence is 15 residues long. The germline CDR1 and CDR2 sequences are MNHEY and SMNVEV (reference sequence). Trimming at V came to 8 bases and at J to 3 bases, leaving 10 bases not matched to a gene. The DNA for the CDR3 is TGTGCCAGCTCCTCGACTCGGGGGGTCTACAATGAGCAGTTCTTC. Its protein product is CASSSTRGVYNEQFF.

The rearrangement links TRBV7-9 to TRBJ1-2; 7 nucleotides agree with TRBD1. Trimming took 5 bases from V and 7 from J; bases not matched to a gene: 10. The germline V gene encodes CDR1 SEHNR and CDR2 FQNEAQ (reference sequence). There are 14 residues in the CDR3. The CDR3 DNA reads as TGTGCCAGCAGCCCGCGACAGGGTCTGGGTGGCTACACCTTC. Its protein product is CASSPRQGLGGYTF.

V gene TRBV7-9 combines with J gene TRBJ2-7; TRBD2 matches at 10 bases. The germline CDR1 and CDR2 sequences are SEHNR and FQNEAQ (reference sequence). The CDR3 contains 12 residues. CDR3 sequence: CASSSVTSGTAV. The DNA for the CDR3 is TGTGCCAGCAGCTCCGTAACTAGCGGGACGGCGGTC.

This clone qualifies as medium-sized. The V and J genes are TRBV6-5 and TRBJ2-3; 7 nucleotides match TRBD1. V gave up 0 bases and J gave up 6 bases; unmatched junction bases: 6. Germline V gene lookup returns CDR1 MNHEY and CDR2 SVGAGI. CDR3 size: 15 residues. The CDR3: CASSYSGQYSDTQYF. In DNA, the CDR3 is TGTGCCAGCAGTTACTCGGGACAGTACTCCGATACGCAGTATTTT.

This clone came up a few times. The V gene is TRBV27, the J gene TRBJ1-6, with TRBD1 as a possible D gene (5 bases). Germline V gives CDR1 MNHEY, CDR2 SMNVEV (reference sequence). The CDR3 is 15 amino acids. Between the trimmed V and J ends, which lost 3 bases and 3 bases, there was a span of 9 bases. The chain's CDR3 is CASSFQGDYNSPLHF. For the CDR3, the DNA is TGTGCCAGCAGTTTCCAAGGGGACTATAATTCACCCCTCCACTTT.

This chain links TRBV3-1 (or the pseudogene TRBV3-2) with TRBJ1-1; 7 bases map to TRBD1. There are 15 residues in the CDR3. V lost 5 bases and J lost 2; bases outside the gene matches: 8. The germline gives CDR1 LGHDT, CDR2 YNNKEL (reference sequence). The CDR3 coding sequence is TGTGCCAGCAGCTCTTTTAGACAGGGTAACACTGAAGCTTTCTTT. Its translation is CASSSFRQGNTEAFF.

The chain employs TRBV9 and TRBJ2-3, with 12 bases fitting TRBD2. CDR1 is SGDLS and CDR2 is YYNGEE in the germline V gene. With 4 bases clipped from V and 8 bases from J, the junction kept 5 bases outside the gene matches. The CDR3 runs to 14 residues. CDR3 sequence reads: CASSPGLAGLTQYF. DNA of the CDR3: TGTGCCAGCAGCCCAGGACTAGCGGGACTTACGCAGTATTTT.

The CDR3 coding sequence is TGTGCCAGCAGTTTCCGGGGGGGCTTCACCACCGGGGAGCTGTTTTTT. It specifies CASSFRGGFTTGELFF. V and J are TRBV27 and TRBJ2-2; TRBD2 agrees at 8 bases. Germline assignment: CDR1 MNHEY and CDR2 SMNVEV (reference sequence). The length of the CDR3 is 16 residues. V trimming: 3 bases; J trimming: 4 bases; junction bases outside the gene matches: 7.

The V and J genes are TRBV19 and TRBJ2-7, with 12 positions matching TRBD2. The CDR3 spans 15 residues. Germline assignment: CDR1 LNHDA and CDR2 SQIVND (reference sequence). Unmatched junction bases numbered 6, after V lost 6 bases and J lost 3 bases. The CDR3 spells CASSETSGGFYEQYF. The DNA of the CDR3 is TGTGCCAGTAGCGAGACTAGCGGGGGATTCTACGAGCAGTACTTC.

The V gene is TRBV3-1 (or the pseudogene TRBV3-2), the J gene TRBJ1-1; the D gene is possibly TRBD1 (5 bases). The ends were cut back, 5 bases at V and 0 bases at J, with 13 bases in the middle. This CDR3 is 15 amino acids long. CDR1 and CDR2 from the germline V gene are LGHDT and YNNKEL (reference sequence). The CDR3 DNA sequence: TGTGCCAGCAGCGTTAGAACGGGGGTGAACACTGAAGCTTTCTTT. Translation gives CASSVRTGVNTEAFF.

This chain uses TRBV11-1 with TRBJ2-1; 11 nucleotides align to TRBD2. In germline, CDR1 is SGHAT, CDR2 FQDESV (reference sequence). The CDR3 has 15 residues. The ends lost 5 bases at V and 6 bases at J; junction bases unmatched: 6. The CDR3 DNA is TGTGCCAGCAGCGTTACCGGGACTAGCGGCAATGAGCAGTTCTTC. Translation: CASSVTGTSGNEQFF.

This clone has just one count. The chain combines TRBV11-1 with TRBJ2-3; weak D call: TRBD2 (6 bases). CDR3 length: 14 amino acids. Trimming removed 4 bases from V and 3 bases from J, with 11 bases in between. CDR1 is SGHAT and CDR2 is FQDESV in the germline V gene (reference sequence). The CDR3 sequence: CASSSTRGTDTQYF. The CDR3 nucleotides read TGTGCCAGCAGCTCGACGCGGGGAACAGATACGCAGTATTTT.

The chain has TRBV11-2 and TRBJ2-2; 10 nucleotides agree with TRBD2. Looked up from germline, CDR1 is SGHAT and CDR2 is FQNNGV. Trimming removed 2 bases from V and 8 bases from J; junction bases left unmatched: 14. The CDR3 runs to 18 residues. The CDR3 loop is CASSLFRWTSGRPGELFF. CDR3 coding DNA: TGTGCCAGCAGCTTATTCCGATGGACTAGCGGACGCCCAGGGGAGCTGTTTTTT.

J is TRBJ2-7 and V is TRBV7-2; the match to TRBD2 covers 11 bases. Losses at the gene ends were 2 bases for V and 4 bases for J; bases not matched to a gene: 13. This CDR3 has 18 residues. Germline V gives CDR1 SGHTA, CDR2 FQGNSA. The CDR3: CASSLRATSGGFEYEQYF. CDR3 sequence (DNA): TGTGCCAGCAGCTTACGGGCTACTAGCGGGGGATTCGAGTACGAGCAGTACTTC.

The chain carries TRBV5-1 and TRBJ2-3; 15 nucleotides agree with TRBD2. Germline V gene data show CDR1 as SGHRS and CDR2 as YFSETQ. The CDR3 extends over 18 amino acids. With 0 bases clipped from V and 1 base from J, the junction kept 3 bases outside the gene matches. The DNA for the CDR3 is TGCGCCAGCAGCTTGGGAGGACTAGCGGGAGGGGGCACAGATACGCAGTATTTT. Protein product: CASSLGGLAGGGTDTQYF.

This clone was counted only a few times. The CDR3: CASSLPRGRGKEQYF. The CDR3 coding sequence is TGTGCCAGCAGTTTACCCCGTGGGAGGGGAAAAGAGCAGTACTTC. J is TRBJ2-7 and V is TRBV28; 7 nucleotides line up with TRBD2. V dropped 2 bases and J dropped 7; count of bases not matched to a gene: 11. The V gene's germline CDR1 is MDHEN and CDR2 SYDVKM. This CDR3 contains 15 residues.

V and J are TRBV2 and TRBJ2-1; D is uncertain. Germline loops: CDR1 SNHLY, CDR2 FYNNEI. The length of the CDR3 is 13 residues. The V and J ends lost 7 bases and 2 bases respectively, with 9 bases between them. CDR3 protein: CASTRLTYNEQFF. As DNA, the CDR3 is TGTGCCAGCACCCGGTTAACCTACAATGAGCAGTTCTTC.

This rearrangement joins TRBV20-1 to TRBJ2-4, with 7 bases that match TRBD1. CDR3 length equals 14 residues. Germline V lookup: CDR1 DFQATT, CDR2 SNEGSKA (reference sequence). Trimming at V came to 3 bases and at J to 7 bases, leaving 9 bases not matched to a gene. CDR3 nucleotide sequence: TGCAGTGCTAGTTGGATAGACAGGGCGAACATTCAGTACTTC. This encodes CSASWIDRANIQYF.

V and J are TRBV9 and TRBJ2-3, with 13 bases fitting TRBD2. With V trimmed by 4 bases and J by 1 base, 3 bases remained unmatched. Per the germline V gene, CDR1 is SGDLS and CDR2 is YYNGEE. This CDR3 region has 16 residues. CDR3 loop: CASSLGLAGGTDTQYF. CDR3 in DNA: TGTGCCAGCAGCCTCGGACTAGCGGGGGGCACAGATACGCAGTATTTT.

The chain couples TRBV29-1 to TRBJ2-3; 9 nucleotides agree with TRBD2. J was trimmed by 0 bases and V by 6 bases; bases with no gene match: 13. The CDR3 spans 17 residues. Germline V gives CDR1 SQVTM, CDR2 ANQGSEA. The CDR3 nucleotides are TGCAGCGTCCTAGGGAACATAGCGGGAGTTAGCACAGATACGCAGTATTTT. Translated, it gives CSVLGNIAGVSTDTQYF.

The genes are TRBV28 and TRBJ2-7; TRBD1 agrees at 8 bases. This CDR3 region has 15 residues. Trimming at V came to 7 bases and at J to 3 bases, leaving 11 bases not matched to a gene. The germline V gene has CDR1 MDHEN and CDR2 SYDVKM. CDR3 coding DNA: TGTGCCAGCACTATTACCCAGGGGGCGCGCTACGAGCAGTACTTC. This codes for CASTITQGARYEQYF.

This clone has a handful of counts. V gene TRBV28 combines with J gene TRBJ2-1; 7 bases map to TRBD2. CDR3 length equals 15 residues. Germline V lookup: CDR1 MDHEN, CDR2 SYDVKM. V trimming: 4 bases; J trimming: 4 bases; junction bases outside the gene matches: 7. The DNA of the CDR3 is TGTGCCAGCAGTTCGCGACTAGCCGGGTACAATGAGCAGTTCTTC. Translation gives CASSSRLAGYNEQFF. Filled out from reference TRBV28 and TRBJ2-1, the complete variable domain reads DVKVTQSSRYLVKRTGEKVFLECVQDMDHENMFWYRQDPGLGLRLIYFSYDVKMKEKGDIPEGYSVSREKKERFSLILESASTNQTSMYLCASSSRLAGYNEQFFGPGTRLTVL.